The subject of this entry is one TCR beta chain. Germline V gene sequence: CDR1 ENHRY, CDR2 SYGVKD. CDR3 size: 15 residues. With 3 bases clipped from V and 6 bases from J, the junction kept 4 bases outside the gene matches. This sample is part of a study of PD-L1 blockade in urothelial cancer. Study background: Men with urothelial cancer arising in the bladder made up about 85% of the roughly 30 patients.

Time point here: peripheral blood 6 weeks after treatment start. Some clones are missing from TCRdb's copy, which holds only in-frame ones; the method was immunoSEQ multiplex PCR. Among 95,000 to 130,000 clones, around 88% were seen once, and the ten largest hold under 2%. The rearrangement uses TRBV10-3 and TRBJ1-5; 11 nucleotides agree with TRBD1. The source of this sequence is a man aged 55 to 69 with urothelial cancer. The specimen was PBMCs, collected around atezolizumab (anti-PD-L1) treatment. CDR3 loop: CAISEPDRGLQPQHF. As DNA, the CDR3 is TGTGCCATCAGTGAACCGGACAGGGGGCTTCAGCCCCAGCATTTT.